This TCR beta chain was identified during a study of T cell responses to AZD1222 COVID-19 vaccine. Points from the study as a whole: Sampling that yielded the repertoires occurred only after the peak T cell response. Nearly half of spike-specific TCRs reportedly target unmutated variant regions. A mostly white British donor set with more females was recruited, and clonal diversity was possibly underestimated.

Produced via immunoSEQ multiplex PCR; TCRdb's table is partial and in-frame only. Here the sample spans about 180,000 clones, 85% to 90% being singletons. Germline loops: CDR1 SGDLS, CDR2 YYNGEE. CDR3 length: 14 residues. The ends lost 5 bases at V and 8 bases at J; junction bases unmatched: 5. For this clone: Its target is unknown.

The chain employs TRBV9 and TRBJ1-6; TRBD1 matches 9 bases. The sequence was collected from an adult in good health. The sequences come from peripheral blood, collected on day 0 of AZD1222 vaccination. CDR3 nucleotides: TGTGCCAGCAGAGGGACAGGGATTGATTCACCCCTCCACTTT. This gives the protein CASRGTGIDSPLHF. The complete variable domain, with remaining parts taken from reference TRBV9 and TRBJ1-6, reads DSGVTQTPKHLITATGQRVTLRCSPRSGDLSVYWYQQSLDQGLQFLIQYYNGEERAKGNILERFSAQQFPDLHSELNLSSLELGDSALYFCASRGTGIDSPLHFGNGTRLTVT.